The next 26 T cell receptor beta chains were all read from a single sample in a study of CD8+ T cells in alopecia areata. Treatment in this sample: oral pan-JAK inhibitor, 5-10 mg twice daily. Once RNA had been extracted, it was reverse transcribed into cDNA to act as the sequencing template. Clones were sequenced by immunoSEQ multiplex PCR, and TCRdb holds only the in-frame ones, with some missing. This table has hundreds of thousands of clones, about 60% appearing once. The sequences come from CD4+ T cells sorted from blood, collected around week 54, from a patient treated with tofacitinib. The receptors were sampled from a human donor with alopecia areata.

This clone was detected a few times. The chain employs TRBV6-5 and TRBJ1-5; D not resolved. CDR3 length: 16 residues. CDR1 and CDR2 (germline): MNHEY, SVGAGI. With 3 bases removed from V and 1 base from J, the gap between germline ends came to 13 bases. The DNA of the CDR3 is TGTGCCAGCAGTTATGGCCCGTCTGGGAGCAATCAGCCCCAGCATTTT. Translated, it gives CASSYGPSGSNQPQHF.

The chain uses TRBV6-6 and TRBJ1-5, with 7 bases fitting TRBD1. CDR1 and CDR2 (germline): MNHNY, SVGAGI (reference sequence). The CDR3 totals 12 residues. Trimming took 7 bases from V and 8 from J; bases not matched to a gene: 5. CDR3 DNA: TGTGCCAGCACACAGGGGAGGGAGCCCCAGCATTTT. This codes for CASTQGREPQHF.

The chain employs TRBV30 and TRBJ2-3, with D maybe TRBD2 (7 bases). Germline V gives CDR1 GTSNPN, CDR2 SVGIG (reference sequence). V lost 4 bases, J lost 8 bases, and 16 bases lay in between. The CDR3 contains 13 residues. Written as DNA, the CDR3 is TGTGCCTGGACATGGGGGGGGCAGGGTACGCAGTATTTT. Translated: CAWTWGGQGTQYF.

The rearrangement uses TRBV29-1 and TRBJ2-3; 9 nucleotides align to TRBD2. The CDR3 is 14 amino acids. Trimming removed 6 bases from V and 6 bases from J; junction bases left unmatched: 10. Germline-derived CDR1 and CDR2 are SQVTM and ANQGSEA. CDR3 nucleotide sequence: TGCAGCGTCATACCGGGACTAGCTCCGGATACGCAGTATTTT. Its protein is CSVIPGLAPDTQYF.

This clone has a handful of counts. V and J are TRBV7-9 and TRBJ2-5; D possibly corresponds to TRBD2 (5 bases). Germline lookup yields CDR1 SEHNR and CDR2 FQNEAQ (reference sequence). The CDR3 extends over 15 amino acids. Trimming removed 4 bases from V and 1 base from J, with 13 bases in between. The CDR3 DNA reads TGTGCCAGCAGCTCCCCCTCTGCGGGCCAAGAGACCCAGTACTTC. This encodes CASSSPSAGQETQYF. Filled out from reference TRBV7-9 and TRBJ2-5, the complete variable domain reads DTGVSQNPRHKITKRGQNVTFRCDPISEHNRLYWYRQTLGQGPEFLTYFQNEAQLEKSRLLSDRFSAERPKGSFSTLEIQRTEQGDSAMYLCASSSPSAGQETQYFGPGTRLLVL.

The chain links TRBV29-1 to TRBJ2-6; D unresolved. Trimming removed 4 bases at V and 4 bases at J, with 5 bases between. Germline values: CDR1 SQVTM, CDR2 ANQGSEA. The CDR3 contains 12 residues. Here the CDR3 DNA reads TGCAGCGTTGTTGTGGGGGCCAACGTCCTGACTTTC. Translated: CSVVVGANVLTF.

This rearrangement joins TRBV9 to TRBJ1-1; 7 positions agree with TRBD1. The V gene end was trimmed by 5 bases and the J gene end by 10 bases; junction bases not matched to a gene: 14. Germline assignment: CDR1 SGDLS and CDR2 YYNGEE. The length of the CDR3 is 14 residues. CDR3 loop: CASSISGEGAGAFF. The DNA for the CDR3 is TGTGCCAGCAGTATCAGTGGCGAGGGGGCGGGAGCTTTCTTT.

V and J are TRBV5-1 and TRBJ2-5, with 11 positions matching TRBD2. CDR1 is SGHRS and CDR2 is YFSETQ in the germline V gene. After removal of 4 bases from V and 0 bases from J, the junction contained 5 bases not matched to a gene. The CDR3 runs to 16 residues. CDR3 region: CASSLSSGRYQETQYF. In DNA, the CDR3 is TGCGCCAGCAGCCTCTCTAGCGGGAGGTACCAAGAGACCCAGTACTTC.

The chain links TRBV30 to TRBJ2-3, with a weak D call TRBD1 (5 bases). Trimming removed 1 base from V and 1 base from J, with 9 bases in between. In germline, CDR1 is GTSNPN, CDR2 SVGIG (reference sequence). The CDR3 has 14 amino acids. CDR3 loop: CAWSEGARTDTQYF. CDR3 DNA: TGTGCCTGGAGTGAAGGGGCCCGCACAGATACGCAGTATTTT.

The rearrangement links TRBV15 to TRBJ1-1; D remains ambiguous. V lost 2 bases and J 1 base, leaving 5 bases between the germline ends. The CDR3 runs 13 residues. CDR1 LNHNV and CDR2 YYDKDF come from the germline V gene (reference sequence). This CDR3 reads CATSRMENTEAFF. CDR3 bases: TGTGCCACCAGCAGAATGGAGAACACTGAAGCTTTCTTT.

This clone appeared a few times. V and J are TRBV5-1 and TRBJ2-2; D is ambiguous. The CDR3 sequence is 16 residues long. Germline CDR1 SGHRS, CDR2 YFSETQ. Deletions cut 0 bases from V and 0 bases from J, with 9 bases between. The CDR3 DNA is TGCGCCAGCAGCTTGGACCCTGCCGCGAACACCGGGGAGCTGTTTTTT. Translating gives CASSLDPAANTGELFF. Combining the CDR3 with reference TRBV5-1 and TRBJ2-2 gives the whole variable domain KAGVTQTPRYLIKTRGQQVTLSCSPISGHRSVSWYQQTPGQGLQFLFEYFSETQRNKGNFPGRFSGRQFSNSRSEMNVSTLELGDSALYLCASSLDPAANTGELFFGEGSRLTVL.

This chain uses TRBV5-1 with TRBJ2-7; D could derive from TRBD1 or TRBD2 (6 bases each). The V gene's germline CDR1 is SGHRS and CDR2 YFSETQ. The CDR3 extends over 14 amino acids. Trimming pared 4 bases from V and 7 bases from J, leaving 18 bases between. The CDR3 coding sequence is TGCGCCAGCAGCCCGGGGGCGGCCCCTCGAGAGCAGTACTTC. This gives the protein CASSPGAAPREQYF.

CDR3 DNA sequence: TGTGCCAGCTCGAGGACAGTCCTTGCTGGTGAAAGCATTCAGTACTTC. This sequence encodes CASSRTVLAGESIQYF. The chain carries TRBV7-2 and TRBJ2-4, with D tentatively TRBD1 (6 bases). V lost 8 bases, J lost 9 bases, and 26 bases lay in between. This CDR3 contains 16 residues. Germline V gene data show CDR1 as SGHTA and CDR2 as FQGNSA.

V gene TRBV30 combines with J gene TRBJ1-1; 7 bases align to TRBD1. Germline V gives CDR1 GTSNPN, CDR2 SVGIG (reference sequence). CDR3 length: 13 residues. With V trimmed by 5 bases and J by 4 bases, 7 bases remained unmatched. The CDR3 coding sequence is TGTGCCTGGTTGGGACAGCCCTTCACTGAAGCTTTCTTT. Translation: CAWLGQPFTEAFF.

The V gene is TRBV30, the J gene TRBJ2-2, with 10 bases aligning to TRBD1. CDR3 length: 13 residues. V gave up 8 bases and J gave up 6 bases; unmatched junction bases: 6. CDR1 and CDR2 (germline): GTSNPN, SVGIG (reference sequence). Here the CDR3 reads CAGRDRGAGELFF. The CDR3 DNA follows: TGTGCCGGCCGGGACAGGGGTGCCGGGGAGCTGTTTTTT.

The V gene is TRBV14, the J gene TRBJ1-2; 10 nucleotides agree with TRBD1. The CDR3 is 15 amino acids. Germline CDR1 is SGHDN and CDR2 is FVKESK. After removal of 4 bases from V and 6 bases from J, the junction contained 8 bases not matched to a gene. Here the CDR3 DNA reads TGTGCCAGCAGCCCCTACCTGGGGACAGGGGATGGCTACACCTTC. Protein: CASSPYLGTGDGYTF.

This chain connects TRBV29-1 to TRBJ2-2, with 10 bases fitting TRBD1. V shed 6 bases and J 0 bases; nucleotides not matched to a gene: 4. This CDR3 spans 15 amino acids. Germline V CDR1 and CDR2: SQVTM, ANQGSEA. The CDR3 spells CSVGQGWSNTGELFF. In nucleotides, the CDR3 is TGCAGCGTGGGACAGGGGTGGTCGAACACCGGGGAGCTGTTTTTT.

V and J are TRBV4-3 and TRBJ2-1, with D perhaps TRBD1 (6 bases). Germline V gives CDR1 LGHNA, CDR2 YSLEER. CDR3 length: 17 amino acids. Trimming removed 4 bases at V and 4 bases at J, with 20 bases between. The chain's CDR3 is CASSPYYRRQAYNEQFF. The CDR3, as DNA: TGCGCCAGCAGCCCATATTACAGGAGACAGGCATACAATGAGCAGTTCTTC.

Details on this clone: Other DNA sequences in the sample encode the same CDR3. The J gene is TRBJ1-1, the V gene TRBV30, with D perhaps matching TRBD1 (5 bases). Trimming stripped 0 bases from V and 1 base from J, with 9 bases between. The CDR3 covers 14 residues. Germline values: CDR1 GTSNPN, CDR2 SVGIG (reference sequence). Here the CDR3 reads CAWSVWGKNTEAFF. CDR3 DNA: TGTGCCTGGAGTGTTTGGGGGAAGAACACTGAAGCTTTCTTT.

This clone was counted between two and nine times. This chain uses TRBV29-1 with TRBJ2-1; perhaps TRBD1 as D (5 bases). Germline V gene data show CDR1 as SQVTM and CDR2 as ANQGSEA. Trimming left V 8 bases short and J 3 bases short, with 11 bases between. This CDR3 region has 12 residues. The CDR3 bases are TGCAGCTTAGGGGTGAACTACAATGAGCAGTTCTTC. Its translation is CSLGVNYNEQFF.

This clone has more than one count but fewer than ten. The chain combines TRBV7-9 with TRBJ1-1, with D unclear. The ends were cut back, 4 bases at V and 3 bases at J, with 3 bases in the middle. Germline CDR1 SEHNR, CDR2 FQNEAQ (reference sequence). CDR3 size: 11 residues. CDR3 loop: CASSWDTEAFF. The CDR3 DNA reads as TGTGCCAGCAGCTGGGACACTGAAGCTTTCTTT.

J is TRBJ1-2 and V is TRBV5-6; no reliable D call. Trimming pared 3 bases from V and 4 bases from J, leaving 13 bases between. The CDR3 totals 14 residues. CDR1 and CDR2 (germline): SGHDT, YYEEEE. The CDR3 is CASSWGRRTYGYTF. The CDR3 DNA sequence: TGTGCCAGCAGCTGGGGTCGACGGACCTATGGCTACACCTTC. Combining the CDR3 with reference TRBV5-6 and TRBJ1-2 gives the whole variable domain DAGVTQSPTHLIKTRGQQVTLRCSPKSGHDTVSWYQQALGQGPQFIFQYYEEEERQRGNFPDRFSGHQFPNYSSELNVNALLLGDSALYLCASSWGRRTYGYTFGSGTRLTVV.

The genes are TRBV11-2 and TRBJ2-2; TRBD1 matches 9 bases. Germline lookup yields CDR1 SGHAT and CDR2 FQNNGV. The CDR3 is 16 residues long. The V gene end was trimmed by 6 bases and the J gene end by 6 bases; junction bases not matched to a gene: 11. The CDR3 DNA reads TGTGCCAGCAGACCGGACGGGACAGGGATCCCCGGGGAGCTGTTTTTT. It yields the protein CASRPDGTGIPGELFF.

The J gene is TRBJ1-5, the V gene TRBV27; D gene uncertain. In germline, CDR1 is MNHEY, CDR2 SMNVEV (reference sequence). Trimming pared 2 bases from V and 5 bases from J, leaving 7 bases between. The CDR3 totals 13 residues. CDR3: CASSLDLYQPQHF. DNA for the CDR3: TGTGCCAGCAGTTTAGACCTCTATCAGCCCCAGCATTTT.

In this sample, this clone turned up a few times. The chain carries TRBV19 and TRBJ2-4; a weak D match, TRBD1 (5 bases). V dropped 7 bases and J dropped 9 bases, with 13 bases sitting between them. The CDR3 consists of 12 residues. CDR1 is LNHDA, CDR2 SQIVND, per germline (reference sequence). The CDR3 DNA reads as TGTGCCAGTACCCCGGACAAGGGCATTCAGTACTTC. Translating gives CASTPDKGIQYF.

The CDR3 sequence is CSVETGIGALEAFF. The DNA of the CDR3 is TGCAGCGTTGAAACTGGGATAGGGGCCTTAGAAGCTTTCTTT. The chain employs TRBV29-1 and TRBJ1-1; possibly TRBD1 for D (5 bases). This CDR3 contains 14 residues. Trimming removed 2 bases from V and 8 bases from J, with 18 bases in between. The germline V gene encodes CDR1 SQVTM and CDR2 ANQGSEA.